The 4 T cell receptor beta chains presented below share a single source sample, sequenced in a study of CD8 T cells in Susac syndrome. A quantity of roughly 0.5 to 1 ug RNA underwent reverse transcription using random hexamers. A single record per CDR3 protein comes from TCRdb applying MiXCR to the immunoSEQ multiplex PCR reads. The sample lists 150,000 or so distinct CDR3 sequences, about 95% occurring once. Sequencing was done on a sample of CD4+ T cells from PBMCs. The receptors were gathered from a human donor in good health.

The genes are TRBV20-1 and TRBJ2-4; possibly TRBD2 for D (6 bases). Per germline, CDR1 DFQATT and CDR2 SNEGSKA (reference sequence). Between the trimmed V and J ends, which lost 1 base and 8 bases, there was a span of 9 bases. CDR3 length: 12 residues. The CDR3 DNA follows: TGCAGTGCTAGAGGCCGCGGGGACATTCAGTACTTC. Translating gives CSARGRGDIQYF.

The chain combines TRBV6-5 with TRBJ2-7, with D maybe TRBD1 (6 bases). Germline loops: CDR1 MNHEY, CDR2 SVGAGI. V was trimmed by 5 bases and J by 2 bases, leaving 10 bases between them. This CDR3 is 13 amino acids long. The CDR3 region has the DNA TGTGCCAGCAGTCCCGGGACAACCTACGAGCAGTACTTC. As protein: CASSPGTTYEQYF.

V and J are TRBV27 and TRBJ1-4; TRBD1 aligns across 8 bases. Germline loops: CDR1 MNHEY, CDR2 SMNVEV (reference sequence). CDR3 length: 16 amino acids. V lost 6 bases, J lost 7 bases, and 13 bases stayed unmatched. This chain's CDR3 is CASRTRQGTTSEKLFF. CDR3 in DNA: TGTGCCAGCAGGACCAGACAGGGGACCACGAGTGAAAAACTGTTTTTT.

V and J are TRBV25-1 and TRBJ2-3; 9 bases are a match to TRBD1. Per germline, CDR1 MGHDK and CDR2 SYGVNS. Germline trimming cut 3 bases from V and 4 bases from J; bases unmatched to any gene: 8. The length of the CDR3 is 16 residues. The DNA for the CDR3 is TGTGCCAGCAGTGAGCGGACAGGGGTTCTCCCAGATACGCAGTATTTT. This translates into CASSERTGVLPDTQYF.